The clone carrying this TCR beta chain came up many times. Its antigen is still unknown. These data come from a study of read filtering for tumor transcriptome and immune sequencing. About the study: After DNase treatment, RNA was made into whole-transcriptome libraries. Study-wide results and caveats: The sorted CD138-negative fraction was a mixed bone marrow immune population, not purified T cells.

This CDR3 is built from 12 residues. Trimming took off 2 bases at V and 2 bases at J, with 7 bases between the two ends. CDR1 is DFQATT, CDR2 SNEGSKA, per germline (reference sequence). This library used approximately 390 ng RNA and molecular barcoded adaptors spanning alpha/delta and beta/gamma chains. TCRdb called the reads again in MiXCR, with one record for every CDR3 protein. The sample carries tens of thousands of distinct CDR3 sequences, 20% to 25% recorded once. Input material: a population of CD138-negative cells sorted from bone marrow. The rearrangement links TRBV20-1 to TRBJ2-7; D unclear. The sequence came from a donor at least 40 years old with multiple myeloma. In DNA, the CDR3 is TGCAGTGCTAGACAGGCAGCCTACGAGCAGTACTTC. This gives the protein CSARQAAYEQYF.